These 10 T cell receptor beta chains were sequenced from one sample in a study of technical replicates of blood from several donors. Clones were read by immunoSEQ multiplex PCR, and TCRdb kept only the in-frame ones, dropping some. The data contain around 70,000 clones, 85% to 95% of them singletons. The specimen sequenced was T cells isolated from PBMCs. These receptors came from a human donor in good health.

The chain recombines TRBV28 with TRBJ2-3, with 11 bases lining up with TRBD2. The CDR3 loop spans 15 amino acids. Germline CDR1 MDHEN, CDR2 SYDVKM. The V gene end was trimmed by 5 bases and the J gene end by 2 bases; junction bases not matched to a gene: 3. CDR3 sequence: CASSRSGRATDTQYF. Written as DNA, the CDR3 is TGTGCCAGCAGTCGTAGCGGGAGGGCCACAGATACGCAGTATTTT.

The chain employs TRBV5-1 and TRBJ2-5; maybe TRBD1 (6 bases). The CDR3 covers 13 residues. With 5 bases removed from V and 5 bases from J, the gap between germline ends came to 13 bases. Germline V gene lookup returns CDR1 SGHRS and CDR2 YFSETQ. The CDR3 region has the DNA TGCGCCAGCAGAGGGGGAACCGGGGAGACCCAGTACTTC. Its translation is CASRGGTGETQYF.

The CDR3, as DNA: TGTGCCATCAGTGAGTCGCGCCTGAACACCGGGGAGCTGTTTTTT. Translating gives CAISESRLNTGELFF. The chain combines TRBV10-3 with TRBJ2-2; no clear D. Trimming left V 0 bases short and J 1 base short, with 6 bases between. The germline CDR1 and CDR2 sequences are ENHRY and SYGVKD. CDR3 length: 15 residues.

DNA for the CDR3: TGCGCCAGCATCCGACTAGACAGATACCAGAATGAAAAACTGTTTTTT. This translates into CASIRLDRYQNEKLFF. The rearrangement joins TRBV23-1 to TRBJ1-4, with a possible D match to TRBD1 (5 bases). TRBV23-1 qualifies as an ORF whose function is uncertain. The CDR3 totals 16 residues. V was shortened by 7 bases and J by 5 bases, with 20 bases between the two germline ends.

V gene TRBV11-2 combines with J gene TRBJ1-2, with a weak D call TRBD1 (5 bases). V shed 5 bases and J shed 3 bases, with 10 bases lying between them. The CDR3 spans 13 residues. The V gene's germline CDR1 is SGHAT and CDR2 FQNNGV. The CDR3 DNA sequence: TGTGCCAGCAGCGGAGGGACTGACTATGGCTACACCTTC. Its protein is CASSGGTDYGYTF.

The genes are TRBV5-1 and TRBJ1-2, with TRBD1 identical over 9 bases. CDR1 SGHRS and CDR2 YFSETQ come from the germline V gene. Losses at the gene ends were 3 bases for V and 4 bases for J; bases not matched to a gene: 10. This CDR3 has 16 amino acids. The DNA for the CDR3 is TGCGCCAGCAGCTCCCCTGGGACAGGGAGGGCCTATGGCTACACCTTC. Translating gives CASSSPGTGRAYGYTF.

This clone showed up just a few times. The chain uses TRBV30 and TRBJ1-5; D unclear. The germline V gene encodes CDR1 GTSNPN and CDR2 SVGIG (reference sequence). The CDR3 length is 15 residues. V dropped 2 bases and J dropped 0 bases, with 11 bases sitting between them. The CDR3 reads CAWSFRGSSNQPQHF. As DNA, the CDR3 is TGTGCCTGGAGTTTTCGAGGGTCTAGCAATCAGCCCCAGCATTTT.

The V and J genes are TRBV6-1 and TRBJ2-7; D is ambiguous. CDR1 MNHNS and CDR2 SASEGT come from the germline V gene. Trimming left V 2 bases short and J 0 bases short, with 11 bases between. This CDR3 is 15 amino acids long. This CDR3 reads CASSEMAESSYEQYF. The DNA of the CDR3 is TGTGCCAGCAGTGAAATGGCAGAAAGCTCCTACGAGCAGTACTTC.

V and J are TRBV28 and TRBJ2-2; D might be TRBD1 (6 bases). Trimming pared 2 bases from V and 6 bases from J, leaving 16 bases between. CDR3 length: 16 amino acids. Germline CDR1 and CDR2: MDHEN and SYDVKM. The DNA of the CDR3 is TGTGCCAGCAGTTTACGAGACAGGTGGGCCGCCGGGGAGCTGTTTTTT. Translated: CASSLRDRWAAGELFF.

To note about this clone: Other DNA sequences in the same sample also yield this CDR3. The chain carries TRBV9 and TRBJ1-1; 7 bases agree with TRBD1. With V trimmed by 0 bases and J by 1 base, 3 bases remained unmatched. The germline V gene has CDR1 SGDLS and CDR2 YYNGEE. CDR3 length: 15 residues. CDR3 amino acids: CASSVGQGGNTEAFF. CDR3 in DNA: TGTGCCAGCAGCGTAGGACAGGGAGGGAACACTGAAGCTTTCTTT.